This TCR beta chain was identified in a study of blood T cell repertoires in COVID-19 (TCRdb year 2020). Notes on the research overall: Samples covering the acute and convalescent phases of COVID-19 were provided by collaborators in the United States, Italy and Spain. The prospective study material was composed of cDNA or gDNA derived from T cells, B-cell-depleted T cells, or PBMCs. Deeply sampled blood TCRbeta repertoires from subjects exposed to, actively infected with, or recovered from COVID-19 were included in the dataset. The repertoires were released in a freely available public database intended as a resource for research on the immune response to SARS-CoV-2. Samples were obtained from the ongoing ImmuneRACE study (first 160 participants) and from 1,254 subjects provided by 6 global collaborators. Sample metadata almost always included a de-identified subject ID, COVID-19 status, age in years and sex. Where available, HLA class I and class II types were obtained from metadata supplied by the sample provider rather than from assay-based typing.

TCRbeta CDR3 regions were amplified from genomic DNA by means of the immunoSEQ Assay, a bias-controlled multiplex PCR. From the authors' description of their analysis: Within the assay, amplification of reference gene primers was used to estimate how many nucleated cells each sample contained. To quantify the absolute abundance of each unique TCRbeta CDR3 rearrangement, sequence reads were collapsed and filtered. For each sample, productive Simpson clonality was calculated by taking the square root of Simpson's diversity index across productive rearrangements. TCRdb's version of the immuneACCESS table is confined to in-frame rearrangements and falls short of the full clone set. An unresolved V gene accounts for under half of the shortfall where checked; the remainder is of unknown origin. That table is the source of V, J and clone size, and D and trimming were worked out from the DNA. Recorded for this sample are roughly 130,000 clones; 79% of them occurred a single time. The top ten clonotypes cover approximately 3.6% of the sample.

Collaborating institutions collected whole blood in K2EDTA tubes following their own protocols. Collaborator samples were shipped for TCRbeta analysis as frozen whole blood, isolated PBMCs, or DNA extracted from either sample type. A remark on this clone: Its antigen remains unidentified. Qualities for individual bases were not recorded, and no much larger clone is one base off.

The germline V gene encodes CDR1 LNHDA and CDR2 SQIVND (reference sequence). V sheds 3 bases and J sheds 9 bases, leaving 21 bases between their ends. Taken from cysteine to phenylalanine, the CDR3 has 16 residues. The DNA shown is the 48-base CDR3, in frame from base 1. Paper-wide results and their limitations: Clinical and demographic metadata were provided uncurated, with the amount varying by source and participant.

The receptor was derived from a man in his 60s with acute or convalescent COVID-19. Recombination connected TRBV19 to TRBJ2-1; the D gene is possibly TRBD2, with 6 bases matching. Input material: peripheral blood. The CDR3 reads CASSMEPGLPVGEQFF. DNA sequence: TGTGCCAGTAGTATGGAACCGGGACTTCCCGTCGGTGAGCAGTTCTTC.